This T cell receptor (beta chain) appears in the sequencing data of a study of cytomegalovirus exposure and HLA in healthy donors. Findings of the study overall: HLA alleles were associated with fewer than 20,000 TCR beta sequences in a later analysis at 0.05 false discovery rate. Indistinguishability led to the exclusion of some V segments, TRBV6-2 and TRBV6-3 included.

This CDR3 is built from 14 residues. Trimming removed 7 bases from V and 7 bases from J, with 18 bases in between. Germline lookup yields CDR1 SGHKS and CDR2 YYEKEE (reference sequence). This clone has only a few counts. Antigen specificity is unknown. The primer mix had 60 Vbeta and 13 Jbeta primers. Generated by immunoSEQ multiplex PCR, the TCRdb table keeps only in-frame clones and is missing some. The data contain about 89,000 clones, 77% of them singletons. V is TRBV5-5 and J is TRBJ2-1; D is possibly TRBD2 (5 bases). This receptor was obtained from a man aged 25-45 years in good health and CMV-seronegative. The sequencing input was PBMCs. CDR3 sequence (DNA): TGTGCCAGCGCCTCCCCCGACCGGGATAATGAGCAGTTCTTC. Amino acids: CASASPDRDNEQFF.